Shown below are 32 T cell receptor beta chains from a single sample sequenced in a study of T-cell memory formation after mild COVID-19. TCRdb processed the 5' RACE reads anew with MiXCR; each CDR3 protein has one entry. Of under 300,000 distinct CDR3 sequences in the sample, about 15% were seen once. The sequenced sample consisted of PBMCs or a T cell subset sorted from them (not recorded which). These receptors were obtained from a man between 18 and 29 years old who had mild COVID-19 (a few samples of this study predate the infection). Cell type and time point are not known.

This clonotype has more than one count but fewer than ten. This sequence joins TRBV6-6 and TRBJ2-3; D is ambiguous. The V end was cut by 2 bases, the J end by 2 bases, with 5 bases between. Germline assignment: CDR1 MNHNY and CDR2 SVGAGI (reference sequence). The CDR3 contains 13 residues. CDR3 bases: TGTGCCAGCAGTTACGAACCCACAGATACGCAGTATTTT. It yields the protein CASSYEPTDTQYF.

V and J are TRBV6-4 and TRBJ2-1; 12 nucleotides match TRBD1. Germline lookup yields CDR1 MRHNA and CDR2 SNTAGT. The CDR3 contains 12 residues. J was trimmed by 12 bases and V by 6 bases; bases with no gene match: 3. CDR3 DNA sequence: TGTGCCAGCAGGGGACAGGGGGCGCGGCAGTTCTTC. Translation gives CASRGQGARQFF.

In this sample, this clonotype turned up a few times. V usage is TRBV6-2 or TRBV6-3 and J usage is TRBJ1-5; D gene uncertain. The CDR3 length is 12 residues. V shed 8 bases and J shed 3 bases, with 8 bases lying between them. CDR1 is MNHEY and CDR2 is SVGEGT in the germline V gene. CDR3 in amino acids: CASADPNQPQHF. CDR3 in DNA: TGTGCCAGCGCGGACCCCAATCAGCCCCAGCATTTT.

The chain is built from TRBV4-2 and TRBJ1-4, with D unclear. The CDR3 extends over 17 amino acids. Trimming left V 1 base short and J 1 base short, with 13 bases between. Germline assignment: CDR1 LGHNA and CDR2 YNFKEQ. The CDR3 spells CASSQGTAHQTNEKLFF. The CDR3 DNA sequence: TGTGCCAGCAGCCAAGGGACCGCCCACCAAACTAATGAAAAACTGTTTTTT.

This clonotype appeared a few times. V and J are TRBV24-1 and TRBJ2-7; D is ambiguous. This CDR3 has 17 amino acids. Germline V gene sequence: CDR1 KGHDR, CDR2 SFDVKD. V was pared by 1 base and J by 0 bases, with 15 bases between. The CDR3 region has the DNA TGTGCCACCAGTGATTTTGAACGGAATCCTATCTCCTACGAGCAGTACGTC. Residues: CATSDFERNPISYEQYV.

The CDR3, as DNA: TGCAGCGTTGCTGCGGGGACAAGCACAGATACGCAGTATTTT. Protein sequence: CSVAAGTSTDTQYF. The rearrangement uses TRBV29-1 and TRBJ2-3; either TRBD1 or TRBD2 may fit D (6 bases each). CDR3 length equals 14 residues. Trimming took off 4 bases at V and 0 bases at J, with 11 bases between the two ends. The germline V gene encodes CDR1 SQVTM and CDR2 ANQGSEA.

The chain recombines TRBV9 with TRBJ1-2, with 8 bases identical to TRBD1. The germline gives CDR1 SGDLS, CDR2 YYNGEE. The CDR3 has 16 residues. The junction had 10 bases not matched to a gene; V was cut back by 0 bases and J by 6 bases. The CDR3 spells CASSVELRQGSDGYTF. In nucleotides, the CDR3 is TGTGCCAGCAGCGTAGAATTACGACAGGGGAGTGATGGCTACACCTTC.

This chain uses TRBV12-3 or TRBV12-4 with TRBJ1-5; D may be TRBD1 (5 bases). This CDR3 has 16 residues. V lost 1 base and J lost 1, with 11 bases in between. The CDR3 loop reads CASSLGGAISNQPQHF. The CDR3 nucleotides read TGTGCCAGCAGTTTAGGAGGGGCCATAAGCAATCAGCCCCAGCATTTT.

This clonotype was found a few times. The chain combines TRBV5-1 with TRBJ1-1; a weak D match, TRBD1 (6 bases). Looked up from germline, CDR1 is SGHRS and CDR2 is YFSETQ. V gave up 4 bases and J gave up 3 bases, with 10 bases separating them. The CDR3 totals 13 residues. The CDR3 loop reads CASSQRGDTEAFF. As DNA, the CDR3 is TGCGCCAGCAGCCAGAGGGGGGACACTGAAGCTTTCTTT.

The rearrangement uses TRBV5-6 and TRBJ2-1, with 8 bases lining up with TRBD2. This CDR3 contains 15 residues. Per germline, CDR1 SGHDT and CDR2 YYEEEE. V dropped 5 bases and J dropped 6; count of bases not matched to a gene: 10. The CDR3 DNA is TGTGCCAGCAGGGAGCATGGACTAGCCCGCAATGAGCAGTTCTTC. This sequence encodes CASREHGLARNEQFF.

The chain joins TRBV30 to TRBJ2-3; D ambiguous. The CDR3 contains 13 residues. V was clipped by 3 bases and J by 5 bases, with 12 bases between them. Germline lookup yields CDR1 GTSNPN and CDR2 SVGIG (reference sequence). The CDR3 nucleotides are TGTGCCTGGAGCGTCCCCGTGCTAGATACGCAGTATTTT. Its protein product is CAWSVPVLDTQYF.

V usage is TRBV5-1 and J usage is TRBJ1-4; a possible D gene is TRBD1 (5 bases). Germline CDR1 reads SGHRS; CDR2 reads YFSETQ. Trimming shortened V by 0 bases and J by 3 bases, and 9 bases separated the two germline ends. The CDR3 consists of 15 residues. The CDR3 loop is CASSLAAGANEKLFF. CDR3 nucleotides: TGCGCCAGCAGCTTGGCAGCGGGGGCTAATGAAAAACTGTTTTTT.

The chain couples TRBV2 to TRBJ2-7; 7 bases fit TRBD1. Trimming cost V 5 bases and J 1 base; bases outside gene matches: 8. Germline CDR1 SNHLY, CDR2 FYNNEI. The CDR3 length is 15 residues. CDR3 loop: CASSPLPGGSYEQYF. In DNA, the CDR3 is TGTGCCAGCAGTCCTTTGCCAGGGGGATCCTACGAGCAGTACTTC.

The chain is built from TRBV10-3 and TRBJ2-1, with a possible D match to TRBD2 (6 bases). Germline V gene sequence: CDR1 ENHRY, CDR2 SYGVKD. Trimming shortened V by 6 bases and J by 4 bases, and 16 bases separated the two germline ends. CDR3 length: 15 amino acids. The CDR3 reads CAIRGFFGGYNEQFF. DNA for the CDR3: TGTGCCATCAGGGGTTTCTTCGGGGGATACAATGAGCAGTTCTTC.

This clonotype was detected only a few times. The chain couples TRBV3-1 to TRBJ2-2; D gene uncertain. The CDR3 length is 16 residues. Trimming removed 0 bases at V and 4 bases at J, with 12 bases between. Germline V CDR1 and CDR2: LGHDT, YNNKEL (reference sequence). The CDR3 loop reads CASSQEDRARTGELFF. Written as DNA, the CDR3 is TGTGCCAGCAGCCAAGAAGACCGGGCGCGCACCGGGGAGCTGTTTTTT. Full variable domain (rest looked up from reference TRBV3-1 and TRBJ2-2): DTAVSQTPKYLVTQMGNDKSIKCEQNLGHDTMYWYKQDSKKFLKIMFSYNNKELIINETVPNRFSPKSPDKAHLNLHINSLELGDSAVYFCASSQEDRARTGELFFGEGSRLTVL.

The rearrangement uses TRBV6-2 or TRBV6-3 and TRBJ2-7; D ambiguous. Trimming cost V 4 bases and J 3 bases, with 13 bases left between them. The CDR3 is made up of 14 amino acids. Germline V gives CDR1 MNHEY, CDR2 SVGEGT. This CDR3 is CASSSQIGHYEQYF. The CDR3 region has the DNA TGTGCCAGCAGTTCCCAGATAGGCCACTACGAGCAGTACTTC.

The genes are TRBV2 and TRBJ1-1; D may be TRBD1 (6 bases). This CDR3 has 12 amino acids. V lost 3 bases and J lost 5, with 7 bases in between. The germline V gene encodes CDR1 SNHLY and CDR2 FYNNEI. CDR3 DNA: TGTGCCAGCAGTGACAGGGGAACTGAAGCTTTCTTT. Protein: CASSDRGTEAFF.

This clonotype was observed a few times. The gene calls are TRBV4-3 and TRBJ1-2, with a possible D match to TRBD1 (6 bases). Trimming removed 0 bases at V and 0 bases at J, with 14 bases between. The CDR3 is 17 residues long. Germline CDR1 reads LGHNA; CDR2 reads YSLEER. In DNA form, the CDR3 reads TGCGCCAGCAGCCAAGATTGGGCAGGGGCCACTAACTATGGCTACACCTTC. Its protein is CASSQDWAGATNYGYTF.

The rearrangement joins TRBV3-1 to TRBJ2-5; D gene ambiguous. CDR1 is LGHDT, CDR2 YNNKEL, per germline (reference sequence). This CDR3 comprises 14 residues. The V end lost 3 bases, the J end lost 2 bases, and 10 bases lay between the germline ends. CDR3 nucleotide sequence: TGTGCCAGCAGCCAGAGGACCGCTCAAGAGACCCAGTACTTC. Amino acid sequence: CASSQRTAQETQYF.

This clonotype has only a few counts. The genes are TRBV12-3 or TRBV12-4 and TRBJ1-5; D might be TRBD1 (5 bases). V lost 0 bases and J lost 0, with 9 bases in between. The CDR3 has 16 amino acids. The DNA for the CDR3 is TGTGCCAGCAGTTTAGCGGGACGCACTAGCAATCAGCCCCAGCATTTT. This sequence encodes CASSLAGRTSNQPQHF.

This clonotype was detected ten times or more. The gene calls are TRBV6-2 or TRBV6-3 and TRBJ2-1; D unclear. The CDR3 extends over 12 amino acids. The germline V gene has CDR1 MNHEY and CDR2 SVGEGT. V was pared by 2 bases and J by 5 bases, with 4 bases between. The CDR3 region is CASSYPHNEQFF. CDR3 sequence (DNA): TGTGCCAGCAGTTACCCCCACAATGAGCAGTTCTTC.

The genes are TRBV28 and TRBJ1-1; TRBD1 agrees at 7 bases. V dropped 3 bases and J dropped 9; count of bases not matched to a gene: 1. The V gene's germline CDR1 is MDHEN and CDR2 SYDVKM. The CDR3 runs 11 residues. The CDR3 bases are TGTGCCAGCAGTTTGACAGGGAAAGCTTTCTTT. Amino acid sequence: CASSLTGKAFF.

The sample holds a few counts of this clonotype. The CDR3 coding sequence is TGCGCCAGCAGCTTAGGGGTCGGGTCGGTAAGGACAGATACGCAGTATTTT. Amino acids: CASSLGVGSVRTDTQYF. The chain combines TRBV5-1 with TRBJ2-3, with D perhaps matching TRBD1 (5 bases). Germline CDR1 and CDR2: SGHRS and YFSETQ. V gave up 2 bases and J gave up 3 bases, with 19 bases separating them. The length of the CDR3 is 17 residues.

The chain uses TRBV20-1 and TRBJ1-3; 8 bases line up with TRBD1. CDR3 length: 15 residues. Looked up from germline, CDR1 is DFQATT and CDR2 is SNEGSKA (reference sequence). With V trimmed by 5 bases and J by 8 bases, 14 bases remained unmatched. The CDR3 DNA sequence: TGCAGTGCTCGGGAGACAGGGGTTTATCTGGACACCATATATTTT. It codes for CSARETGVYLDTIYF.

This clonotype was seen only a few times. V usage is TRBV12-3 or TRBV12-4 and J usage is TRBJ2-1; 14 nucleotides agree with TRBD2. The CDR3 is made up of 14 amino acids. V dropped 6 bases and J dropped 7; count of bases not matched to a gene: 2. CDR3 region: CASRWTSGGNEQFF. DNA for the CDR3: TGTGCCAGCAGATGGACTAGCGGGGGGAATGAGCAGTTCTTC.

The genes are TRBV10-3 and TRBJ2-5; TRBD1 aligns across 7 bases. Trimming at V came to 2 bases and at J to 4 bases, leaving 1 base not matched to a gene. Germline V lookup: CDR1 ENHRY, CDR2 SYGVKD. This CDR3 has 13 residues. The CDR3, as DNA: TGTGCCATCAGTGAGCGACAGGGAGAGACCCAGTACTTC. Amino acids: CAISERQGETQYF.

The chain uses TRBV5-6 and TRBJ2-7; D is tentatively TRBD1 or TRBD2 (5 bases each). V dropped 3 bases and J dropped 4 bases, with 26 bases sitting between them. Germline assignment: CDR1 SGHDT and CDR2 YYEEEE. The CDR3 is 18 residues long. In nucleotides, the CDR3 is TGTGCCAGCAGCTGGTTTGGGCTCAGGGACGCCCGCTTATACGAGCAGTACGTC. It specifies CASSWFGLRDARLYEQYV.

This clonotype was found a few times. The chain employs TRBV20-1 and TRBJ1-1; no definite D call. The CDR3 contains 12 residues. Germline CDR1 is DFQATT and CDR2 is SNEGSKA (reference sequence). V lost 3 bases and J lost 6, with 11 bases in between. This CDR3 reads CSASRVSAEAFF. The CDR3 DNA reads TGCAGTGCTAGCCGGGTCTCCGCTGAAGCTTTCTTT.

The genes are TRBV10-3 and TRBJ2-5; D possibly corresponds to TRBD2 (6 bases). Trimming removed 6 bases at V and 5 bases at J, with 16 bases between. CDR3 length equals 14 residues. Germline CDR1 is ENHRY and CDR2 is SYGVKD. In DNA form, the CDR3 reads TGTGCCATCAGCTTGGGCGGGGCCGAGGAGACCCAGTACTTC. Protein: CAISLGGAEETQYF.

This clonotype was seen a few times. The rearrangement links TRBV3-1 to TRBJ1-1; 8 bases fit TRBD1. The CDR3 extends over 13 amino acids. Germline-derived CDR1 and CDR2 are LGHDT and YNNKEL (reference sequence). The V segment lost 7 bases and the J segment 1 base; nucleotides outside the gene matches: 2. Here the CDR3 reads CASTGQGNTEAFF. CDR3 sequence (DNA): TGTGCCAGCACAGGACAGGGGAACACTGAAGCTTTCTTT.

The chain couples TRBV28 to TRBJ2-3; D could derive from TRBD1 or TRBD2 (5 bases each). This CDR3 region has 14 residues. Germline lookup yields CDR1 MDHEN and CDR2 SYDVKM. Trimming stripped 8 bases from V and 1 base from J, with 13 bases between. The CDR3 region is CASWDRRGTDTQYF. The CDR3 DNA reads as TGTGCCAGCTGGGACCGACGCGGCACAGATACGCAGTATTTT.

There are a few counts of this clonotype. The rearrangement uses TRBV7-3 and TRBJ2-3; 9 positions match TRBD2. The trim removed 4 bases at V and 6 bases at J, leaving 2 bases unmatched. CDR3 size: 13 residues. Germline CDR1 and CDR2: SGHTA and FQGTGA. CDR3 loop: CASSSGTSDTQYF. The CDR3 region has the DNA TGTGCCAGCAGCTCCGGGACTAGCGATACGCAGTATTTT.